A selection of T cell receptor beta chains follows, all from one sample in a study of shared clonotypes between healthy human individuals. Sequenced by immunoSEQ multiplex PCR; TCRdb stores in-frame clones only, minus some. Of about 2 million clones listed, about 95% are singletons. Sequenced input: naive CD8+ T cells sorted from blood. These receptors all stem from a young man in good health. Both conserved end residues are part of each CDR3. Fields, in order: V gene, J gene, CDR3 protein.

TRBV14	TRBJ2-3	CASSKWPLDTQYF
TRBV29-1	TRBJ1-1	CSVEDPYRTGGTEAFF
TRBV27	TRBJ2-3	CASSFQAHTDTQYF
TRBV4-1	TRBJ2-1	CASSQDRPREAYNEQFF
TRBV7-9	TRBJ1-3	CASSLASGFGNTIYF
TRBV6-1	TRBJ2-1	CASSEKGQGNEQFF
TRBV7-9	TRBJ2-5	CASLDSLQETQYF
TRBV6-5	TRBJ1-2	CASSYGWIYGYTF
TRBV4-3	TRBJ2-7	CASSQDPGEGQYEQYF
TRBV6-6	TRBJ2-7	CASSSPRDKSYEQYF
TRBV27	TRBJ2-1	CASNAGAGGYNEQFF
TRBV6-6	TRBJ1-5	CASTRTGGNQPQHF
TRBV4-1	TRBJ1-3	CASSQGTGLSGNTIYF
TRBV7-9	TRBJ2-5	CASSLVAGAIETQYF
TRBV27	TRBJ1-1	CASSLTVGVTEAFF
TRBV6-1	TRBJ2-7	CASSGRGPHEQYF
TRBV5-1	TRBJ2-5	CASSLRAVQETQYF
TRBV4-1	TRBJ2-5	CASSLRGGVQETQYF
TRBV10-1	.	CASMISGSFYEQYF
TRBV13	TRBJ2-1	CASRAYPNEQFF
TRBV5-4	TRBJ2-7	CASSGGLANSYEQYF
TRBV19	TRBJ2-5	CASSGPNQETQYF
TRBV15	TRBJ1-3	CATSKVPGRDGNTIYF
TRBV14	TRBJ2-2	CASSHHWEGNTGELFF
TRBV6-5	TRBJ1-1	CASSLTGTEAFF
TRBV2	TRBJ1-2	CASTPPGANYGYTF
TRBV6-5	TRBJ2-1	CASSYGQGALVEQFF
TRBV7-9	TRBJ2-3	CASSLAGLAEPGDTQYF
TRBV10-2	TRBJ2-7	CASGLGNYEQYF
TRBV9	TRBJ1-2	CASSGFRGGYGYTF
TRBV7-9	TRBJ2-5	CASTVPTDQETQYF
TRBV7-9	TRBJ1-1	CASSFPSVLGSEAFF
TRBV7-8	TRBJ2-5	CASSPPAGAGETQYF
TRBV5-4	TRBJ1-2	CASSLDDFDGYTF
TRBV7-9	TRBJ2-5	CASSFPAGVAETQYF
TRBV28	TRBJ2-1	CASSSLSTLAGAYNEQFF
TRBV27	TRBJ2-2	CASSLTSANTGELFF
TRBV5-1	TRBJ2-1	CASAFGAGQFF
TRBV5-4	TRBJ2-1	CASSSPGLAGGPGSYNEQFF
TRBV5-8	TRBJ1-1	CASSLWMNTEAFF
TRBV5-1	TRBJ2-7	CASSFSGGSYEQYF
TRBV7-6	TRBJ1-2	CASSLALKGGLPLGYTF
TRBV5-6	TRBJ2-1	CASSLGQGGNEQFF
TRBV27	TRBJ2-7	CASSPVGGYEQYF
TRBV6-6	TRBJ1-4	CASSYGAGRGEKLFF
TRBV6-1	TRBJ2-1	CASIHFRGNEQFF
TRBV5-1	TRBJ1-6	CAVNSLRLISPLHF
TRBV7-9	TRBJ2-6	CASSGSGAGANVLTF
TRBV7-2	TRBJ2-3	CASTRDSPVFADTQYF
TRBV18	TRBJ2-1	CASSLGLGNEQFF
TRBV4-1	TRBJ1-1	CASSQDLLRAFF
TRBV7-9	TRBJ2-3	CASSNNLAGGLDTQYF
TRBV28	TRBJ1-1	CASSSPRVMNTEAFF
TRBV4-3	TRBJ1-1	CASSQESRWYTEAFF
TRBV6-4	TRBJ2-3	CASGRTADTQYF
TRBV5-1	TRBJ2-1	CASSLVAGDNEQFF
TRBV6-5	TRBJ2-3	CASQDRGTDTQYF